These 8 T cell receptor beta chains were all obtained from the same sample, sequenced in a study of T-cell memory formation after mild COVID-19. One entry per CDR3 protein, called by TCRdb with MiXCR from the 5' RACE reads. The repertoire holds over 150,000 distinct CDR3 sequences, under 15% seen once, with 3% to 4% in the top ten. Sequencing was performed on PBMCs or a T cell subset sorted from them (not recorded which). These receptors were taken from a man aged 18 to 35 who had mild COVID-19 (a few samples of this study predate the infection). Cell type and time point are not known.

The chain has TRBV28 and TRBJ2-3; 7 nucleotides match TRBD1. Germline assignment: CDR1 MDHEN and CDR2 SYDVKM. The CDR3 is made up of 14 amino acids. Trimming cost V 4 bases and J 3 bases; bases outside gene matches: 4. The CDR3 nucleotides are TGTGCCAGCAGTTCGGGACAGAGAACAGATACGCAGTATTTT. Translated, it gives CASSSGQRTDTQYF. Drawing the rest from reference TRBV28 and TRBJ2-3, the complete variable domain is DVKVTQSSRYLVKRTGEKVFLECVQDMDHENMFWYRQDPGLGLRLIYFSYDVKMKEKGDIPEGYSVSREKKERFSLILESASTNQTSMYLCASSSGQRTDTQYFGPGTRLTVL.

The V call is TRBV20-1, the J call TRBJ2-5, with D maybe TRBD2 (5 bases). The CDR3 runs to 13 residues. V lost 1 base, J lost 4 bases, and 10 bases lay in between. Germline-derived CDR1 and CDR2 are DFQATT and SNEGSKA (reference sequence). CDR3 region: CSARGSGTETQYF. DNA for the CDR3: TGCAGTGCTAGAGGGTCGGGAACAGAGACCCAGTACTTC.

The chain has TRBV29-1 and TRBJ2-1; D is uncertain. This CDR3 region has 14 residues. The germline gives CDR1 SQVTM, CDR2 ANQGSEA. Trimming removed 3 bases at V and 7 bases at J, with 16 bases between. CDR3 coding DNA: TGCAGCGTTGAGGGCCAGCCTGGAGTTAATGAGCAGTTCTTC. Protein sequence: CSVEGQPGVNEQFF.

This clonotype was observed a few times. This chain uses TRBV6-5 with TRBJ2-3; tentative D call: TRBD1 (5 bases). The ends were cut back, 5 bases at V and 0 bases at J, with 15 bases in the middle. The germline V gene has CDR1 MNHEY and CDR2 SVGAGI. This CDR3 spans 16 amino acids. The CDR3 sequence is CASSARVTPSTDTQYF. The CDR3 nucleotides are TGTGCCAGCAGTGCCAGGGTAACCCCTAGCACAGATACGCAGTATTTT.

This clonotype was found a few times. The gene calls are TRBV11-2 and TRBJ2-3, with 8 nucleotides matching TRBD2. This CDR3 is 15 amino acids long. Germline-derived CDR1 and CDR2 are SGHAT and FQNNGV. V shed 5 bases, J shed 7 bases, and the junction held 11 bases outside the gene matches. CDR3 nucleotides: TGTGCCAGCAGCCCGCGGACTAGCCTGAGGAATACGCAGTATTTT. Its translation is CASSPRTSLRNTQYF.

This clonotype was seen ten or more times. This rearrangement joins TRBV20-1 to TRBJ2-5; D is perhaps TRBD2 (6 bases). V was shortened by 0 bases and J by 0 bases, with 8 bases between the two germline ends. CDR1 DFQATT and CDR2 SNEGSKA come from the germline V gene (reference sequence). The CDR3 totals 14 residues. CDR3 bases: TGCAGTGCTAGAGATGGGGACTACCAAGAGACCCAGTACTTC. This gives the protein CSARDGDYQETQYF.

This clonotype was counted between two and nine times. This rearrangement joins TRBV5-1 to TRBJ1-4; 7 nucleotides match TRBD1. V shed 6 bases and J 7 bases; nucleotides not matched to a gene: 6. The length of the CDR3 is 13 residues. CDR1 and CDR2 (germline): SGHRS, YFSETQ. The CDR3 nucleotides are TGCGCCAGCACCGGGACAGAGGGTGAAAAACTGTTTTTT. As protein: CASTGTEGEKLFF.

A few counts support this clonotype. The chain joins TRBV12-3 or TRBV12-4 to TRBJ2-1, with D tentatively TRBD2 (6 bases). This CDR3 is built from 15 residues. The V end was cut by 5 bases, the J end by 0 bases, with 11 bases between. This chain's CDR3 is CASSPSGPSYNEQFF. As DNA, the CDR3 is TGTGCCAGCAGTCCGAGCGGGCCCTCCTACAATGAGCAGTTCTTC.